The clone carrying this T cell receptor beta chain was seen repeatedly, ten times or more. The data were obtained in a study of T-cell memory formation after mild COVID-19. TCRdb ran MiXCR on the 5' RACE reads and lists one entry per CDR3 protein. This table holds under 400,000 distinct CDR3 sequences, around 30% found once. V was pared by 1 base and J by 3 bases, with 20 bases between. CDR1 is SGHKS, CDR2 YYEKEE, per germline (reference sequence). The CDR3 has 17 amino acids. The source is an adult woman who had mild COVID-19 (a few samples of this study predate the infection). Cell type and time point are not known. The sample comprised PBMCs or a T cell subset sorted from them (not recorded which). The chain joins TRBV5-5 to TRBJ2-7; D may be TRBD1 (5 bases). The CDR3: CASSLKPRGWLNYEQYF. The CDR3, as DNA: TGTGCCAGCAGCTTGAAACCAAGGGGATGGTTGAACTACGAGCAGTACTTC.